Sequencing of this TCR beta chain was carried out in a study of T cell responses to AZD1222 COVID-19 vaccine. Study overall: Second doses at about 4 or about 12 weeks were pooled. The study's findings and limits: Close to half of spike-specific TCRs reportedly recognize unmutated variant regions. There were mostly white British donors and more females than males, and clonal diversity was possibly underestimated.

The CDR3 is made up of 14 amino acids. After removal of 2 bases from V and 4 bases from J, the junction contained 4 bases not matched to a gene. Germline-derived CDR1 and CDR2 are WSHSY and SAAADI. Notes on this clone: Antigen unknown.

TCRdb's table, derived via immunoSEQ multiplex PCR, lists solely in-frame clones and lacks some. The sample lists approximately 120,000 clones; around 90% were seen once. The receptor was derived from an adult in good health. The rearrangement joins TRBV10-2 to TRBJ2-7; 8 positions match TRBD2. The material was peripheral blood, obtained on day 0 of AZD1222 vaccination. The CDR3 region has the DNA TGCGCCAGCAGTGAGGACGGACTAGCTTACGAGCAGTACTTC. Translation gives CASSEDGLAYEQYF.